Listed below are T cell receptor beta chains from one sample, sequenced in a study of T cells in Graves' hyperthyroidism and ophthalmopathy. A single record per CDR3 protein comes from TCRdb applying MiXCR to the multiplex PCR reads. The sample consists of 550,000 to 600,000 distinct CDR3 sequences, around 45% of them appearing once. The sample comprised peripheral blood or thyroid tissue (not recorded which). The receptors come from an adult woman with Graves' disease, either hyperthyroidism or ophthalmopathy (not recorded which). Each CDR3 is given without its conserved first and last residue. A D gene is named only where the DNA matches it firmly.

>TRBV7-9|.|TRBJ1-2
ASSLMSRGADYGYT
>TRBV6-1|.|TRBJ1-1
ASSRWGMAEAF
>TRBV15|.|TRBJ1-1
ATSKDTSVAF
>TRBV6-1|.|TRBJ1-2
AISEGGGAIGYT
>TRBV27|TRBD1|TRBJ1-2
ASSSGQGGYNGYT
>TRBV7-9|.|TRBJ1-2
ASSLVRGYGYT
>TRBV13|.|TRBJ2-5
ASSVRDTDQETQY
>TRBV4-1|.|TRBJ2-7
ASSKQYFSYEQY
>TRBV20-1|.|TRBJ2-7
SARDLSGYEQY
>TRBV7-9|TRBD1|TRBJ2-7
ASSEGAHEQY
>TRBV20-1|.|TRBJ2-6
SARQTANTEA
>TRBV3-1|.|TRBJ2-7
ASSQGRGNEQY
>TRBV12-3/TRBV12-4|.|TRBJ2-2
ASSSPGRFSGELF
>TRBV19|.|TRBJ1-5
ASSLLPHNQPQH
>TRBV5-6|.|TRBJ2-7
ASSSDEWGGSSYEQY
>TRBV2|.|TRBJ2-5
ASSGRRETQY
>TRBV15|.|TRBJ2-6
ATSTEGTGANVLT
>TRBV10-3|TRBD1|TRBJ2-6
AISVGTGGSGANVLT
>TRBV19|TRBD1|TRBJ1-1
ASRPGQQAF
>TRBV2|.|TRBJ1-2
ASSEKGAGYT
>TRBV28|.|TRBJ1-2
ASSLGGAGYT